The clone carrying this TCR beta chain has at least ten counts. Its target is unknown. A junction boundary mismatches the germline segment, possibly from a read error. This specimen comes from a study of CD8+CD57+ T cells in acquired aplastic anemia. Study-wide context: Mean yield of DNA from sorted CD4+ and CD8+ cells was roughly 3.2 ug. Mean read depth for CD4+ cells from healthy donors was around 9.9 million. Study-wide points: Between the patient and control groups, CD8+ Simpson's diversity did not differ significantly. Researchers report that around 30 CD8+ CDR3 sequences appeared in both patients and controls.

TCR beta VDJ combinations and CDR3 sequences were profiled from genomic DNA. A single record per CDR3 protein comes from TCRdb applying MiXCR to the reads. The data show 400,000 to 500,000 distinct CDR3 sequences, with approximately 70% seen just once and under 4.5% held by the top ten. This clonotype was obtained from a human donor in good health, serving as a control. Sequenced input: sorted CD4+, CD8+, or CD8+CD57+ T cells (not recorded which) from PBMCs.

CDR3 DNA sequence: TGCGCCAGCAGTCCAGGGGGCACAGATACGCAGTATTTT. It is translated as CASSPGGTDTQYF. This rearrangement joins TRBV3-1 to TRBJ2-3, with a tentative D call TRBD1 (6 bases). Germline V gives CDR1 LGHDT, CDR2 YNNKEL (reference sequence). This CDR3 spans 13 amino acids.